These T cell receptor beta chains were read from a single sample in a study of Graves' ophthalmopathy and Graves' hyperthyroidism. TCRdb re-derived calls from the multiplex PCR reads in MiXCR, one entry per CDR3 protein. The data contain about 390,000 distinct CDR3 sequences, just over 15% of them singletons. What was sequenced was peripheral blood. These receptors all come from a woman younger than 30 with stable Graves' hyperthyroidism. Each CDR3 is given with its conserved first and last residue. A D gene is named only where the DNA matches it firmly. Clone size appears in some rows only: once, few, many, or a class for an expanded clone.

TRBJ2-5,NA,many,TRBV20-1,TGCAGTGCTAGATCGGCGGAGCAAGAGACCCAGTACTTC,CSARSAEQETQYF
TRBJ1-2,NA,many,TRBV27,TGTGCCAGCAGTTTTGTAGGGACGAACTATGGCTACACCTTC,CASSFVGTNYGYTF
TRBJ2-5,NA,many,TRBV20-1,TGCAGTGCTAGTGTGTACCAGCAAGAGACCCAGTACTTC,CSASVYQQETQYF
TRBJ2-4,NA,many,TRBV20-1,TGCAGTGCTAGAGATCAGGACCTTTTAGCCAAAAACATTCAGTACTTC,CSARDQDLLAKNIQYF
TRBJ2-7,TRBD1,many,TRBV6-1,TGTGCCAGCAGGGAAAACCCTCCAGGGGGCGAGCAGTACTTC,CASRENPPGGEQYF
TRBJ1-2,TRBD1,many,TRBV6-5,TGTGCCAGCAGTTTTCTCTCTACAGGGGGCGTCGGCTACACCTTC,CASSFLSTGGVGYTF
TRBJ2-2,NA,many,TRBV12-3/TRBV12-4,TGTGCCCTCAGGGACTCTGGGGAGCTGTTTTTT,CALRDSGELFF
TRBJ2-7,NA,many,TRBV6-1,TGTGCCAGCACCCCACCCCCGGGACTGTCGAGATACGAGCAGTACTTC,CASTPPPGLSRYEQYF
TRBJ1-2,NA,many,TRBV25-1,TGTGCCAGCACTGTGGATTCGTCCTATGGCTACACCTTC,CASTVDSSYGYTF
TRBJ2-7,NA,few,TRBV6-1,TGTGCCAGCAGCCCTCTCGCGTACGAGCAGTACTTC,CASSPLAYEQYF
TRBJ1-5,NA,many,TRBV6-1,TGTGCCAGCAGTGAAAACAGAGCCGGCAATCAGCCCCAGCATTTT,CASSENRAGNQPQHF
TRBJ2-4,NA,many,TRBV20-1,TGCAGTGCTAGAGATCTTCTGGATACTCAAGCCAAAAACATTCAGTACTTC,CSARDLLDTQAKNIQYF
TRBJ1-6,NA,many,TRBV6-1,TGTGCCAGCAGTGAAGCGGGGTATTCACCCCTCCACTTT,CASSEAGYSPLHF
TRBJ1-6,NA,many,TRBV12-3/TRBV12-4,TGTGCCAGCAGTTTAGACTATACCCCCGCACCCCTCCACTTT,CASSLDYTPAPLHF
TRBJ1-1,TRBD1,many,TRBV11-2,TGTGCCAGCGCAGCAGGGGGCGCTACGGCTTTCTTT,CASAAGGATAFF
TRBJ2-5,TRBD2,NA,TRBV3-1,TGTGCCAGCAGCTCCAGCGGGGGCGACCAAGAGACCCAGTACTTC,CASSSSGGDQETQYF
TRBJ1-1,NA,many,TRBV6-2/TRBV6-3,TGTGCCAGCACCAGGAACCCGATCCCCGGAACTGAAGCTTTCTTT,CASTRNPIPGTEAFF
TRBJ2-5,TRBD1,many,TRBV20-1,TGCAGTGCGACAACGACAGGGGTTGAGACCCAGTACTTC,CSATTTGVETQYF